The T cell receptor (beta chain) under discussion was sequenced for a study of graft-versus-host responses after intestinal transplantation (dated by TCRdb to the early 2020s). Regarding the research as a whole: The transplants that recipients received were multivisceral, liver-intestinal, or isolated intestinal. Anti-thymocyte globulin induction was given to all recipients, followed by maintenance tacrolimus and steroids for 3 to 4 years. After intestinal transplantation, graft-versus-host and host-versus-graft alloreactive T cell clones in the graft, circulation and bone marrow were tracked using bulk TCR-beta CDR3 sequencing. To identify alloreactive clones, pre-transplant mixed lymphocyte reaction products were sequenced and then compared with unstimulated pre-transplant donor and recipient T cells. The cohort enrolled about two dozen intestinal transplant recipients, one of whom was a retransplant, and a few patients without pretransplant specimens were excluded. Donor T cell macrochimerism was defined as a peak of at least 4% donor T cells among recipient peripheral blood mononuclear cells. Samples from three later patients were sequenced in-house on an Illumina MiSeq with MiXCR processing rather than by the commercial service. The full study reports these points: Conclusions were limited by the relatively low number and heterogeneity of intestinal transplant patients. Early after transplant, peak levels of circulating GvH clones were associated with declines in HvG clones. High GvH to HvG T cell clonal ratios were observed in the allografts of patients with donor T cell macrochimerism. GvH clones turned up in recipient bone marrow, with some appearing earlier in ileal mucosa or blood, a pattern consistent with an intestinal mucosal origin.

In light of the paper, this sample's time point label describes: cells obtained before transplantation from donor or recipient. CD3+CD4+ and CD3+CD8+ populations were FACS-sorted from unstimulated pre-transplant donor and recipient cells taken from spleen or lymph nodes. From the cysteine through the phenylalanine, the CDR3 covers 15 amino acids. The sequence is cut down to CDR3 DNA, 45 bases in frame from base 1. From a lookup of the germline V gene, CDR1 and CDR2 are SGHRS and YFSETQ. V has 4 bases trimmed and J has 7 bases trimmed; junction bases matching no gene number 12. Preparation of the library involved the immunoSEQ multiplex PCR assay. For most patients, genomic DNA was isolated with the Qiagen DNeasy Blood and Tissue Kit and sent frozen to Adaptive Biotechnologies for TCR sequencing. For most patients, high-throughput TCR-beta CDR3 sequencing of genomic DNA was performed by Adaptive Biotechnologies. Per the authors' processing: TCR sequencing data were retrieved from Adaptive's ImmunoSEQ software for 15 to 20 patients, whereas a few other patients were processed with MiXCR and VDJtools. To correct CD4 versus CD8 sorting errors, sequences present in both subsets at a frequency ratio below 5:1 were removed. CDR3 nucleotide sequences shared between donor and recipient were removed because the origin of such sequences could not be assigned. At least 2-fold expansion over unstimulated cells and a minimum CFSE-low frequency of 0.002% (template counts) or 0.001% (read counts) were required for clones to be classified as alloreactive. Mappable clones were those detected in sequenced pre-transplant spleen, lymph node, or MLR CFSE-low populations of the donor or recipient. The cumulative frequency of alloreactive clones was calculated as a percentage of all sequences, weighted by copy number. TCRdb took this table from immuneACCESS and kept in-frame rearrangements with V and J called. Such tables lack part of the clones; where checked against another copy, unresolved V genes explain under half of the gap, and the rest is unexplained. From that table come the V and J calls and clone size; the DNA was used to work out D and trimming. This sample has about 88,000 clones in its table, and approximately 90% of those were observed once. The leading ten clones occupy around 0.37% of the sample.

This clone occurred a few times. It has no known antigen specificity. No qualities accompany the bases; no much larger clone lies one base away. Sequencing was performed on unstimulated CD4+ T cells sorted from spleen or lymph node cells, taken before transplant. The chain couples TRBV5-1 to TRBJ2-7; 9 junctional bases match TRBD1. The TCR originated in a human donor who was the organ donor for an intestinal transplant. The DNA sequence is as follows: TGCGCCAGCAGCCCCCGTCTACAGGGGGCGAGAGAGCAGTACTTC. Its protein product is CASSPRLQGAREQYF.